One TCR beta chain is described in this entry. This sample is part of a study of cytomegalovirus exposure and HLA in healthy donors. The CDR3 has 14 residues. CDR1 is MGHRA and CDR2 is YSYEKL in the germline V gene. V dropped 0 bases and J dropped 4 bases, with 7 bases sitting between them. The PCR contained 60 Vbeta and 13 Jbeta primers. Using immunoSEQ multiplex PCR, the repertoire was profiled, and TCRdb retains in-frame clones only, with some absent. The data show more than 140,000 clones, 82% seen once. The sequence was collected from a man aged 18 to 30 in good health and CMV-seropositive. Sample: PBMCs. The chain couples TRBV4-1 to TRBJ2-1; D is ambiguous. The DNA of the CDR3 is TGCGCCAGCAGCCAAGAGGAGAGGTACAATGAGCAGTTCTTC. Its translation: CASSQEERYNEQFF.